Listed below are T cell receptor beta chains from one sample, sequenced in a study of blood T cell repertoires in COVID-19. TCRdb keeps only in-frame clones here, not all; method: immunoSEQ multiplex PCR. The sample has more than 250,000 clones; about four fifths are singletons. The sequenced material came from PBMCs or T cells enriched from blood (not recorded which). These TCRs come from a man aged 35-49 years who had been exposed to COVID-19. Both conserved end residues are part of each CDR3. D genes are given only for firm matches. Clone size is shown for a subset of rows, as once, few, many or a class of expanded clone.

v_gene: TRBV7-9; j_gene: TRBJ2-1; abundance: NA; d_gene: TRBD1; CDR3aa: CASTDRSSYNEQFF; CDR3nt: TGTGCCAGCACGGACAGGAGCTCCTACAATGAGCAGTTCTTC
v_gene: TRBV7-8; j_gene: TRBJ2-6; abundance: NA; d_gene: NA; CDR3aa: CASSPRAGANVLTF; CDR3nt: TGTGCCAGCAGCCCCCGAGCTGGGGCCAACGTCCTGACTTTC
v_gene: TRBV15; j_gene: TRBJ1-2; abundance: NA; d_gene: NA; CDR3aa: CATSPTPGSRNGYTF; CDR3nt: TGTGCCACCAGCCCGACTCCAGGGTCTAGGAATGGCTACACCTTC
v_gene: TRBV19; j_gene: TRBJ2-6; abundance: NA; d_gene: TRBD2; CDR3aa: CASRTTSGTGANVLTF; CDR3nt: TGTGCCAGTAGGACGACTAGCGGCACTGGGGCCAACGTCCTGACTTTC
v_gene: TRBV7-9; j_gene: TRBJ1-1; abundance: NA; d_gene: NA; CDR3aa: CASSVGAGMNTEAFF; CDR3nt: TGTGCCAGCAGCGTAGGGGCAGGCATGAACACTGAAGCTTTCTTT
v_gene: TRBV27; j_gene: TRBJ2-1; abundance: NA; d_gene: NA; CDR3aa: CASSTNNWDEQFF; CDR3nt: TGTGCCAGCAGTACTAACAATTGGGATGAGCAGTTCTTC
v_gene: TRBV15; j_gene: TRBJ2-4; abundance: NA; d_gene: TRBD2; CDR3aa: CATRDPSGSGIQYF; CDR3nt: TGTGCCACCAGGGACCCTAGCGGGAGTGGAATTCAGTACTTC
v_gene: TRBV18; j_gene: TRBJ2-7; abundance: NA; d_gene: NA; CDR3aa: CASSITSTYEQYF; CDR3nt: TGTGCCAGCTCAATCACTAGTACCTACGAGCAGTACTTC
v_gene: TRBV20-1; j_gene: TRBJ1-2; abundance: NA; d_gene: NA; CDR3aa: CSAHLNRGYTF; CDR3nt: TGCAGTGCACACCTCAACAGAGGCTACACCTTC
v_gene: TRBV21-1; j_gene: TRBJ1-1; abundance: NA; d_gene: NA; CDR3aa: CASKGRAKEAFF; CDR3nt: TGTGCCAGCAAGGGCAGGGCTAAAGAAGCTTTCTTT
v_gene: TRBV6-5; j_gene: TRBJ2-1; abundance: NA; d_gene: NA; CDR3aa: CASSSLFEQFF; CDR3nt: TGTGCCAGCAGTTCCCTATTCGAGCAGTTCTTC
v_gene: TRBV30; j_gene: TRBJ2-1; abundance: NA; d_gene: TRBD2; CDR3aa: CAWTHGAGVLNEQFF; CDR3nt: TGTGCCTGGACTCATGGGGCGGGAGTCCTCAATGAGCAGTTCTTC
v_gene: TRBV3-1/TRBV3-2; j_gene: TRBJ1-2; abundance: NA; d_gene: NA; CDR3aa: CASSQEQGRGYTF; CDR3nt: TGTGCCAGCAGCCAAGAACAGGGACGGGGCTACACCTTC
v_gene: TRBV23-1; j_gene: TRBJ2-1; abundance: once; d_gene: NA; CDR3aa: CASSQSGSRTNSYNEQFF; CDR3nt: TGCGCCAGCAGTCAATCGGGGAGCCGGACTAACTCCTACAATGAGCAGTTCTTC
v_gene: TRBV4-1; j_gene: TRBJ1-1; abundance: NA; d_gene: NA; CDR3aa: CASSQVVVNTEAFF; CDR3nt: TGCGCCAGCAGCCAAGTAGTCGTGAACACTGAAGCTTTCTTT
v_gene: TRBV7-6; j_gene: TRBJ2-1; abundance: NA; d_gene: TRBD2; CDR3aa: CASSLELAGAYNEQFF; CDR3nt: TGTGCCAGCAGCTTAGAGCTAGCGGGAGCCTACAATGAGCAGTTCTTC
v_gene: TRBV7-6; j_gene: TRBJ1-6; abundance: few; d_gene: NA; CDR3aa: CASSSIPTANSPLHF; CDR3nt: TGTGCCAGCAGCTCTATTCCGACAGCGAATTCACCCCTCCACTTT
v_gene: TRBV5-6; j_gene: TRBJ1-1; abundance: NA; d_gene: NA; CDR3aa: CASSPGERPRTEAFF; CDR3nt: TGTGCCAGCAGCCCCGGTGAGAGGCCCCGCACTGAAGCTTTCTTT
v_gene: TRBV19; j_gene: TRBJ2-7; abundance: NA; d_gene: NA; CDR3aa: CASSREPHEQYF; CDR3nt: TGTGCCAGTAGCCGGGAACCCCACGAGCAGTACTTC
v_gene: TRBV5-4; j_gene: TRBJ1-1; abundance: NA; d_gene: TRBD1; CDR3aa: CASSSNSGQKSFF; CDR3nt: TGTGCCAGCAGCTCAAATTCGGGACAGAAATCTTTCTTT
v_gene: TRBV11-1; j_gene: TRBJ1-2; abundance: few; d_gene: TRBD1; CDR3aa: CASRLGSRTGKDGYTF; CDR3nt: TGTGCCAGCAGACTAGGGAGTCGGACAGGGAAGGATGGCTACACCTTC
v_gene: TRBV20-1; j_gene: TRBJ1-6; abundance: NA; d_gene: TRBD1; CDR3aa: CSASPGGTGGTPLHF; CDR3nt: TGCAGTGCTAGTCCCGGGGGGACAGGAGGTACACCCCTCCACTTT
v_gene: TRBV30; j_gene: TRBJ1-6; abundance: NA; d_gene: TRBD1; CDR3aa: CAWRATTGANSPLHF; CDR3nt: TGTGCCTGGAGAGCCACGACAGGGGCAAATTCACCCCTCCACTTT
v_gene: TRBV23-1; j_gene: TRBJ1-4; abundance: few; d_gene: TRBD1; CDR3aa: CASSQSGQATNEKLFF; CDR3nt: TGCGCCAGCAGTCAATCGGGACAGGCAACTAATGAAAAACTGTTTTTT
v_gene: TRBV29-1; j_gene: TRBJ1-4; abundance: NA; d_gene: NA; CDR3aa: CSVQVEGEKLFF; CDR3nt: TGCAGCGTACAGGTGGAGGGTGAAAAACTGTTTTTT
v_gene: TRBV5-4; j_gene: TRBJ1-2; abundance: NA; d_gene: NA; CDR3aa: CASSQGTGNYGYTF; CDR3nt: TGTGCCAGCAGCCAAGGAACGGGTAACTATGGCTACACCTTC
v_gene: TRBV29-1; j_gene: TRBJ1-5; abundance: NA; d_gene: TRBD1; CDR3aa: CSALGQGNQPQHF; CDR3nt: TGCAGCGCCTTGGGACAGGGGAATCAGCCCCAGCATTTT
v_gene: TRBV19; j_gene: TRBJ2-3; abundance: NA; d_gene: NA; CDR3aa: CASTGSGRRADTQYF; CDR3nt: TGTGCCAGTACGGGTAGCGGTCGGAGGGCAGATACGCAGTATTTT
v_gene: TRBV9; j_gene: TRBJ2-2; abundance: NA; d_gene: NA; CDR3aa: CASSDFGELFF; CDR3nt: TGTGCCAGCAGCGACTTCGGGGAGCTGTTTTTT
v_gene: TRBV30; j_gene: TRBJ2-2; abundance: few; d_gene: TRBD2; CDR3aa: CAFRDYLFTGELFF; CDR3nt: TGTGCCTTTAGGGACTATCTCTTTACCGGGGAGCTGTTTTTT
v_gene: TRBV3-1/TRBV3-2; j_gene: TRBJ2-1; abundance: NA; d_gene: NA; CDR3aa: CASSQDLRSYEQFF; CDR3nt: TGTGCCAGCAGCCAAGATCTCAGGTCCTATGAGCAGTTCTTC
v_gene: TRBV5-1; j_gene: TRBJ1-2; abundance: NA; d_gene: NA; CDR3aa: CASSLGQNYGYTF; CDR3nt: TGCGCCAGCAGCTTGGGGCAGAACTATGGCTACACCTTC
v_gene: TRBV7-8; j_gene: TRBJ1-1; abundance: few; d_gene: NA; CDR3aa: CASTLGVLSNTEAFF; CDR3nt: TGTGCCAGCACCCTAGGGGTTTTATCGAACACTGAAGCTTTCTTT
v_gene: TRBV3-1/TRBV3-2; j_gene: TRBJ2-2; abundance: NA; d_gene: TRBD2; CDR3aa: CASSQLQRGDTGELFF; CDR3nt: TGTGCCAGCAGCCAACTCCAACGGGGGGACACCGGGGAGCTGTTTTTT
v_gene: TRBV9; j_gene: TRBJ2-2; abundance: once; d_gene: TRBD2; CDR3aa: CASSASGRALGGELFF; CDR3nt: TGTGCCAGCAGCGCAAGCGGGAGGGCCTTAGGCGGGGAGCTGTTTTTT
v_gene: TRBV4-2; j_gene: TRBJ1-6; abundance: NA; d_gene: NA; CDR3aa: CASSQEQGSYNSPLHF; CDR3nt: TGTGCCAGCAGCCAAGAACAGGGATCCTATAATTCACCCCTCCACTTT
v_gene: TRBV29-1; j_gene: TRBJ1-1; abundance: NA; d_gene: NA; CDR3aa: CSVEGVQVTEAFF; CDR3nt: TGCAGCGTTGAAGGAGTGCAGGTCACTGAAGCTTTCTTT
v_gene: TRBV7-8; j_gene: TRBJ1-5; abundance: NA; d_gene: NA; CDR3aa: CASSLALSEPQHF; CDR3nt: TGTGCCAGCAGCTTAGCCCTCAGTGAGCCCCAGCATTTT
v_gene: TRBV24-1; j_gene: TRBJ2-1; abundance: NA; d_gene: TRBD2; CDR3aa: CATSPGREVNGNNEQFF; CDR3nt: TGTGCCACCTCCCCGGGGCGGGAGGTAAATGGGAACAATGAGCAGTTCTTC
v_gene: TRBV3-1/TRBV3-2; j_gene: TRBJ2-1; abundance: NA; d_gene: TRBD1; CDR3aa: CASSQVRTGKHEQFF; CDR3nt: TGTGCCAGCAGCCAAGTAAGGACAGGGAAGCATGAGCAGTTCTTC
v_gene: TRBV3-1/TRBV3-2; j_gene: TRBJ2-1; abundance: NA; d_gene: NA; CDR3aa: CASSQDPREPGAREQFF; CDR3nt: TGTGCCAGCAGCCAAGATCCGAGGGAACCAGGGGCGAGGGAGCAGTTCTTC
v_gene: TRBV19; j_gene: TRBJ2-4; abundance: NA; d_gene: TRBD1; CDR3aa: CASTYQLQGENIQYF; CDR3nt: TGTGCCAGTACCTACCAACTACAGGGGGAAAACATTCAGTACTTC
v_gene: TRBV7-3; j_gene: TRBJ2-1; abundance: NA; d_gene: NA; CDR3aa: CASSITGSEQFF; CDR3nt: TGTGCCAGCAGTATTACGGGGTCTGAGCAGTTCTTC
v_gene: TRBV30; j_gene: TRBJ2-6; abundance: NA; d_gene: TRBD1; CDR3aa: CAWRTGSGANVLTF; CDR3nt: TGTGCCTGGCGGACAGGGTCTGGGGCCAACGTCCTGACTTTC
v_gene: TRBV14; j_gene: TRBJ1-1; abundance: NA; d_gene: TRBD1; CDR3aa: CASSQKGTRGWVNTEAFF; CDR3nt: TGTGCCAGCAGCCAAAAAGGAACCAGGGGGTGGGTGAACACTGAAGCTTTCTTT
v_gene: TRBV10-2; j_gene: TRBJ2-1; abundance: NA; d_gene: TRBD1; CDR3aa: CASSGQGAQYNEQFF; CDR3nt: TGCGCCAGCAGCGGACAGGGGGCGCAGTACAATGAGCAGTTCTTC
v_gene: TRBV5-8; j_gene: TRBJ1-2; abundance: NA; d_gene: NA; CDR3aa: CASSLAMRSGYTF; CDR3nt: TGTGCCAGCAGCTTGGCCATGAGGAGTGGCTACACCTTC
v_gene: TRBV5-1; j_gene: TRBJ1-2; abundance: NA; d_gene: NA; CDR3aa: CASSLGQAWKFDGYTF; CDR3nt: TGCGCCAGCAGCTTGGGACAGGCGTGGAAGTTCGATGGCTACACCTTC
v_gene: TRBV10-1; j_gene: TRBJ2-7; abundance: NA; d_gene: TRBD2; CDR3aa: CASSTSGRSEQYF; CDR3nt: TGCGCCAGCAGCACTAGCGGGAGATCCGAGCAGTACTTC
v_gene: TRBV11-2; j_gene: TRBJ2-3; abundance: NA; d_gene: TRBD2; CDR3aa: CASSRLAGDTQYF; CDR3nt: TGTGCCAGCAGCCGACTAGCGGGAGATACGCAGTATTTT
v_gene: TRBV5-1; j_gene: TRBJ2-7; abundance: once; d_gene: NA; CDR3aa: CASSSYAYRESYEQYF; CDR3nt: TGCGCCAGCAGCTCATACGCCTACAGGGAATCTTACGAGCAGTACTTC
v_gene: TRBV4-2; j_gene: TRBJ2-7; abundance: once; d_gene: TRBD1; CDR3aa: CASSVTGETYEQYF; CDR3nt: TGTGCCAGCAGCGTAACAGGGGAGACCTACGAGCAGTACTTC